This T cell receptor beta chain derives from a study of radiotherapy plus CTLA-4 blockade in lung cancer. The CDR3 sequence is 15 residues long. Germline V CDR1 and CDR2: SGHRS, YFSETQ. The V and J ends lost 4 bases and 3 bases, in that order; junction bases with no gene match: 6. Here immunoSEQ multiplex PCR was the method, and the copy in TCRdb shows in-frame clones only, minus some. This sample has roughly 90,000 clones, with around nine tenths found just once. Chemo-refractory metastatic non-small-cell lung cancer patients underwent focal radiation alongside CTLA-4 blockade with ipilimumab. This clone came up once. Its target is unknown. General study results and limits: With interferon-beta, early dynamics of blood T cell clones were reported to best predict response.

The source of this sequence is a human donor with non-small cell lung cancer that progressed on radiotherapy plus ipilimumab. Sequenced material: peripheral blood, taken from a patient treated with radiotherapy plus ipilimumab. The chain joins TRBV5-1 to TRBJ1-2, with 10 bases fitting TRBD1. In DNA form, the CDR3 reads TGCGCCAGCAGCCACGGCGGGACAGGGGACTATGGCTACACCTTC. Its protein is CASSHGGTGDYGYTF.